The 13 T cell receptor beta chains reported below all come from one sample, sequenced in a study of glioma-infiltrating T cells. TCR alpha and beta CDR3 regions were amplified from RNA using iRepertoire nested multiplex PCR. Via MiXCR, TCRdb re-called the multiplex PCR reads, giving one row per CDR3 protein. The table includes about 140,000 distinct CDR3 sequences, approximately 40% detected once. Sequences were obtained from glioma tissue, nonneoplastic brain tissue, or PBMCs (not recorded which). Every receptor here comes from a human donor with low-grade glioma or glioblastoma, undergoing nonglioma brain surgery, or in good health (not recorded which).

Comment on this clonotype: At one end the junction does not follow the germline gene, possibly because of a read error. J is TRBJ2-1 and V is TRBV14; TRBD2 agrees at 11 bases. The length of the CDR3 is 17 residues. Germline CDR1 reads SGHDN; CDR2 reads FVKESK. CDR3 region: CANSQDLRLAGRNEQFF. CDR3 nucleotide sequence: TGTGCCAACAGCCAAGATTTGAGACTAGCGGGACGCAATGAGCAGTTCTTC.

The chain couples TRBV27 to TRBJ2-7, with D tentatively TRBD1 or TRBD2 (5 bases each). The germline V gene has CDR1 MNHEY and CDR2 SMNVEV (reference sequence). V lost 6 bases and J 4 bases, leaving 16 bases between the germline ends. CDR3 size: 14 residues. This CDR3 reads CASRRGRGVYEQYF. Here the CDR3 DNA reads TGTGCCAGCAGGAGGGGAAGGGGAGTTTACGAGCAGTACTTC.

V usage is TRBV11-2 and J usage is TRBJ2-5, with 16 positions matching TRBD2. CDR1 is SGHAT, CDR2 FQNNGV, per germline. The CDR3 sequence is 17 residues long. Trimming took 0 bases from V and 6 from J; bases not matched to a gene: 4. The CDR3 region has the DNA TGTGCCAGCAGCTTAGATCCGGGACTAGCGGGGGGGAAGACCCAGTACTTC. It is translated as CASSLDPGLAGGKTQYF.

The table lists this clonotype with a few counts. This chain uses TRBV27 with TRBJ2-1, with D tentatively TRBD2 (6 bases). Germline V CDR1 and CDR2: MNHEY, SMNVEV (reference sequence). Trimming took 4 bases from V and 7 from J, leaving 14 bases between them. The CDR3 extends over 14 amino acids. The CDR3 DNA sequence: TGTGCCAGCAGTTCCCGGGTGGGGGGAAATGAGCAGTTCTTC. Its translation is CASSSRVGGNEQFF.

The chain carries TRBV28 and TRBJ1-2; perhaps TRBD1 as D (5 bases). The CDR3 extends over 16 amino acids. The germline gives CDR1 MDHEN, CDR2 SYDVKM. V lost 3 bases, J lost 1 base, and 15 bases lay in between. CDR3 in DNA: TGTGCCAGCAGTTTCCCCCCAGGGAAAGATAACTATGGCTACACCTTC. It codes for CASSFPPGKDNYGYTF.

This chain uses TRBV4-2 with TRBJ2-3; no definite D call. The length of the CDR3 is 14 residues. Germline V CDR1 and CDR2: LGHNA, YNFKEQ. V lost 0 bases to trimming and J lost 1 base, with 5 bases between them. The CDR3 loop is CASSQDLGTDTQYF. The CDR3 coding sequence is TGTGCCAGCAGCCAAGATCTGGGCACAGATACGCAGTATTTT.

The chain couples TRBV6-1 to TRBJ2-7, with 8 bases identical to TRBD2. This CDR3 is 16 amino acids long. With 7 bases clipped from V and 3 bases from J, the junction kept 14 bases outside the gene matches. Germline CDR1 is MNHNS and CDR2 is SASEGT. In nucleotides, the CDR3 is TGTGCCAGCACCCCCCTGGTAACCGGGACTAGCTACGAGCAGTACTTC. The encoded protein is CASTPLVTGTSYEQYF.

The chain combines TRBV4-3 with TRBJ1-1; 8 positions agree with TRBD1. Germline CDR1 LGHNA, CDR2 YSLEER. The CDR3 sequence is 17 residues long. The V segment lost 4 bases and the J segment 5 bases; nucleotides outside the gene matches: 15. The CDR3 DNA reads as TGCGCCAGCAGCCCCTACCCCCTAGGACAGGGCCAGACTGAAGCTTTCTTT. Its translation is CASSPYPLGQGQTEAFF.

Many counts were recorded for this clonotype. This rearrangement joins TRBV6-2 or TRBV6-3 to TRBJ2-5; 8 bases are shared with TRBD1. The CDR3 consists of 14 residues. Losses at the gene ends were 5 bases for V and 4 bases for J; bases not matched to a gene: 6. Germline V gene sequence: CDR1 MNHEY, CDR2 SVGEGT. Written as DNA, the CDR3 is TGTGCCAGCAGTCGCCACGGGACAGGAGAGACCCAGTACTTC. This encodes CASSRHGTGETQYF.

This clonotype was seen more than once but under ten times. A junction boundary mismatches the germline segment, possibly from a read error. V is TRBV10-2 and J is TRBJ2-1, with TRBD1 matching over 8 bases. The V gene's germline CDR1 is WSHSY and CDR2 SAAADI. The CDR3 length is 13 residues. CDR3 sequence: CATGAQLDNEQFF. In DNA form, the CDR3 reads TGTGCGACAGGGGCCCAACTGGACAATGAGCAGTTCTTC.

This clonotype was picked up a small number of times. V usage is TRBV20-1 and J usage is TRBJ2-7, with TRBD2 identical over 14 bases. The length of the CDR3 is 13 residues. Per the germline V gene, CDR1 is DFQATT and CDR2 is SNEGSKA (reference sequence). With 5 bases clipped from V and 7 bases from J, the junction kept 4 bases outside the gene matches. CDR3 sequence reads: CSARTSGRREQYF. The CDR3 DNA reads TGCAGTGCTCGGACTAGCGGGAGGCGAGAGCAGTACTTC.

This clonotype occurred many times. The J gene is TRBJ2-5, the V gene TRBV27; TRBD2 agrees at 11 bases. Germline CDR1 and CDR2: MNHEY and SMNVEV (reference sequence). V lost 7 bases and J lost 5; bases outside the gene matches: 12. CDR3 length: 16 residues. This CDR3 is CASTTYSGRVGETQYF. CDR3 bases: TGTGCCAGCACTACGTATAGCGGGAGGGTTGGGGAGACCCAGTACTTC.

The chain couples TRBV6-1 to TRBJ1-6; 7 bases align to TRBD1. The CDR3 covers 16 residues. The V segment lost 5 bases and the J segment 0 bases; nucleotides outside the gene matches: 4. Germline assignment: CDR1 MNHNS and CDR2 SASEGT. DNA for the CDR3: TGTGCCAGCAGTAGACAGGGTGGCTCCTATAATTCACCCCTCCACTTT. Translation: CASSRQGGSYNSPLHF.